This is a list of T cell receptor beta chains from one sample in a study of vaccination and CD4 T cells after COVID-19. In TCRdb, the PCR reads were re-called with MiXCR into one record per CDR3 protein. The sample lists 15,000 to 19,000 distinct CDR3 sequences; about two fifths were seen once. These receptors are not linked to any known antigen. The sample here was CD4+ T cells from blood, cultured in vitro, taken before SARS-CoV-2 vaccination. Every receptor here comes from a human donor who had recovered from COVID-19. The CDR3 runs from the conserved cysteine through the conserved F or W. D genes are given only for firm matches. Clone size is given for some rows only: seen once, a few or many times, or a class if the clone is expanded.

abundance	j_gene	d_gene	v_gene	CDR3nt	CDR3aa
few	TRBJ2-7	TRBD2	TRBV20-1	TGCAGTGCTAGAGGGGAAGGAGGGAGGGAAGAGCAGTACTTC	CSARGEGGREEQYF
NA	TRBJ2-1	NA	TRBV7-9	TGTGCCAGCAGGGGGGAAGAGGGACTCCGAACTTACAATGAGCAGTTCTTC	CASRGEEGLRTYNEQFF
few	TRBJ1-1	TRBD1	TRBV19	TGTGCCAGTAAAACCGGGACAGGGGTCGGTAACACTGAAGCTTTCTTT	CASKTGTGVGNTEAFF
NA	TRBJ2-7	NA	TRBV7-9	TGTGCCAGCAGCTTAGAGGGGGGATTGTACTTC	CASSLEGGLYF
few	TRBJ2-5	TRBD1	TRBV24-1	TGTGCCACCAGTGACCCCGGACAGGGGGATTCGGAGACCCAGTACTTC	CATSDPGQGDSETQYF
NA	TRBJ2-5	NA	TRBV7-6	TGTGCCACTTCAGGGGTTGAGACCCAGTACTTC	CATSGVETQYF
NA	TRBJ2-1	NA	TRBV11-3	TGTGCCAGCAGGATAAACTCCTACAATGAGCAGTTCTTC	CASRINSYNEQFF
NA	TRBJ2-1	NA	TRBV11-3	TGTGCCAGCAGCCCCCGAATAGACTCTCCCGGAGAGCAGTTCTTC	CASSPRIDSPGEQFF
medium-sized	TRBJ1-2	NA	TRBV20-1	TGCAGTGCTAGAGCCTGGGAAGCTTATGGCTACACCTTC	CSARAWEAYGYTF
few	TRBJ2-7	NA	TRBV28	TGTGCCAGCAGTCGCAGGAGTATCAACGAGCAGTACTTC	CASSRRSINEQYF
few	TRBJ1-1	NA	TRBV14	TGTGCCAGCAGCCACACAGACAGCTTTGAAGCTTTCTTT	CASSHTDSFEAFF
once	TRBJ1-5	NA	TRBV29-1	TGCAGCGTTGAAGATCGGGGGAATGGAGGCAATCAGCCCCAGCATTTT	CSVEDRGNGGNQPQHF
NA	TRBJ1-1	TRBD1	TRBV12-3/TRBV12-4	TGTGCCAGCAGTTCCCTCGGACAGGGGAAGGGGAACACTGAAGCTTTCTTT	CASSSLGQGKGNTEAFF
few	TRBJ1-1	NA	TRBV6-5	TGTGCCAGCAGTTACGGGGGAACGAACACTGAAGCTTTCTTT	CASSYGGTNTEAFF
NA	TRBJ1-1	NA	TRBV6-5	TGTGCCAGCAGTTTAACCCTAGGTAGCACTGAAGCTTTCTTT	CASSLTLGSTEAFF
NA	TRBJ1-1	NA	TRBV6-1	TGTGCCAGCAAAATCCAGGAGAACACTGAAGCTTTCTTT	CASKIQENTEAFF
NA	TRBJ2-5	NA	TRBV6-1	TGTGCTGTTCCGACTGGAGGACAAGAGACCCAGTACTTC	CAVPTGGQETQYF
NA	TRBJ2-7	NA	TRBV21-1	TGTGCCAGCAGCAACCGTTCTTGGGACAGGCTGCCCCCCTACGAGCAGTACTTC	CASSNRSWDRLPPYEQYF
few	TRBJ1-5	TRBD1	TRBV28	TGTGCCAGCAGTCCGTGGACAGGGACTGTAGGCAATCAGCCCCAGCATTTT	CASSPWTGTVGNQPQHF
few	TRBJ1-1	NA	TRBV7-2	TGTGCCAGCAGCTTAGTAGGAGGGGCGCGGGACACTGAAGCTTTCTTT	CASSLVGGARDTEAFF
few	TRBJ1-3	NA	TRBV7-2	TGTGCCAGCAGCCTCAGTCCTTCTGGAAACACCATATATTTT	CASSLSPSGNTIYF
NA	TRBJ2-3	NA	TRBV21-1	TGTGCCAGCAGCACGCAGTCCACGACTAGCGGAGAAAGCACAGATACGCAGTATTTT	CASSTQSTTSGESTDTQYF
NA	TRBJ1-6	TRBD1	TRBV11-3	TGTGCCAGCAGCTCGGACAGGTCGGGGAATTCACCCCTCCACTTT	CASSSDRSGNSPLHF
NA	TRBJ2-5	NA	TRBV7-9	TGTGCCAGCAGCTTAGCACACCAAGAGACCCAGTACTTC	CASSLAHQETQYF
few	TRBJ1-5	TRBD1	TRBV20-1	TGCAGTGCTAGAGCACCTGGGACAGGGGATAATCAGCCCCAGCATTTT	CSARAPGTGDNQPQHF
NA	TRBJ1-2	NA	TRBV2	TGTGCCAGCAGTGTGGGGTCGCCTAACTATGGCTACACCTTC	CASSVGSPNYGYTF
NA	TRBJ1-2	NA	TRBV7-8	TGTGCCAGCAGCCGGGCGGGTGCCCTATATGACTACACCTTC	CASSRAGALYDYTF
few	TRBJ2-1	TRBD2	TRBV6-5	TGTGCCAGCAGTTCAACGACTAGCGGGAGAGTCCATGAGCAGTTCTTC	CASSSTTSGRVHEQFF
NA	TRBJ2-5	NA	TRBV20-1	TGCAGTGCCCGTGACTCGGGCGGGCTCGAAGAGACCCAGTACTTC	CSARDSGGLEETQYF
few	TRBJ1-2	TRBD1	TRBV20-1	TGCAGTGCTAGGGAGACAGGGAGCTATGGCTACACCTTC	CSARETGSYGYTF
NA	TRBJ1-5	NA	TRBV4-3	TGCGCCAGCAGCCAAGACGTCTATAGCAATCAGCCCCAGCATTTT	CASSQDVYSNQPQHF